This record covers a single TCR beta chain. CDR3 length equals 14 residues. Trimming left V 3 bases short and J 0 bases short, with 9 bases between. Germline values: CDR1 SGHRS, CDR2 YFSETQ. These data originate in a study of blood T cell repertoires in COVID-19. Study overall: The origin of the acute and convalescent COVID-19 samples was the United States, Italy and Spain. In each case, the material was cDNA or gDNA derived from T cells, B-cell-depleted T cells, or PBMCs.

Original methodology: Estimation of nucleated cell counts relied on the amplification of reference gene primers. Generated by immunoSEQ multiplex PCR, the TCRdb table keeps only in-frame clones and is missing some. V, J and clone size derive from that table, while D and trimming were established from the DNA sequence. The sample has 85,000 to 100,000 clones, 79% seen once. This TCR came from a woman aged 80 or older with active or convalescent COVID-19. Sequencing was carried out using peripheral blood. The rearrangement links TRBV5-1 to TRBJ1-2; D possibly corresponds to TRBD1 (5 bases). Here the CDR3 DNA reads TGCGCCAGCAGCTCCGGGACTCCTAACTATGGCTACACCTTC. Its translation is CASSSGTPNYGYTF.